The 5 T cell receptor beta chains in this list originate from one sample, sequenced in a study of T cell responses to AZD1222 COVID-19 vaccine. TCRdb's table, derived via immunoSEQ multiplex PCR, lists solely in-frame clones and lacks some. The sample holds about 160,000 clones, over 75% seen once. The specimen was peripheral blood, collected 28 days after the second AZD1222 dose. These TCRs come from an adult who received the AZD1222 COVID-19 vaccine.

The chain recombines TRBV6-1 with TRBJ1-2, with TRBD1 as a possible D gene (5 bases). This CDR3 comprises 13 residues. Trimming stripped 10 bases from V and 4 bases from J, with 16 bases between. The germline gives CDR1 MNHNS, CDR2 SASEGT. The CDR3 nucleotides are TGTGCCACCGTTCCGGGGGGTGGCTATGGCTACACCTTC. Translation: CATVPGGGYGYTF.

This clone was seen once. The gene calls are TRBV11-1 and TRBJ2-3; D gene unclear. The CDR3 has 15 residues. Trimming took 1 base from V and 0 from J, leaving 8 bases between them. CDR1 and CDR2 from the germline V gene are SGHAT and FQDESV (reference sequence). The CDR3 is CASSLGVTSTDTQYF. The CDR3 DNA sequence: TGTGCCAGCAGCTTAGGGGTTACTAGCACAGATACGCAGTATTTT.

This chain uses TRBV7-8 with TRBJ2-5; D may be TRBD2 (6 bases). CDR3 length: 14 amino acids. V shed 5 bases and J shed 5 bases, with 15 bases lying between them. The germline V gene has CDR1 SGHVS and CDR2 FQNEAQ. The CDR3 sequence: CASSTAGSMETQYF. CDR3 bases: TGTGCCAGCAGCACTGCGGGATCCATGGAGACCCAGTACTTC.

A single count supports this clone. This chain uses TRBV4-3 with TRBJ2-1; TRBD2 matches 13 bases. The trim removed 0 bases at V and 8 bases at J, leaving 7 bases unmatched. This CDR3 spans 17 amino acids. CDR1 LGHNA and CDR2 YSLEER come from the germline V gene. For the CDR3, the DNA is TGCGCCAGCAGCCAAGATATTACTAGCGGGGGGGCCGATGAGCAGTTCTTC. This translates into CASSQDITSGGADEQFF.

The V and J genes are TRBV5-1 and TRBJ2-5, with 7 positions matching TRBD2. The junction had 10 bases not matched to a gene; V was cut back by 6 bases and J by 5 bases. The germline CDR1 and CDR2 sequences are SGHRS and YFSETQ. This CDR3 is built from 14 residues. The CDR3 nucleotides are TGCGCCAGCAACGCGGGAGAGCTAGGGGAGACCCAGTACTTC. This sequence encodes CASNAGELGETQYF.